The TCR beta chain under discussion was sequenced for a study of shared clonotypes between healthy human individuals. Overall study findings and caveats: It was expected that sequencing depth would affect clonotype sharing among donors.

Points on this clone: The antigen is not known.

CD45RO-negative, CCR7-positively selected cells formed the naive CD8 fraction, excluding terminally differentiated effector memory CD45RA+ cells. Method: immunoSEQ multiplex PCR; TCRdb's copy keeps in-frame clones and lacks some. The sample holds about 2,100,000 clones, just over 90% seen once. V was trimmed by 5 bases and J by 3 bases, leaving 23 bases between them. This CDR3 has 17 residues. Germline V lookup: CDR1 MNHEY, CDR2 SMNVEV (reference sequence). The specimen was naive CD8+ T cells from PBMCs. This rearrangement joins TRBV27 to TRBJ2-7; D unclear. The source is a man between 18 and 29 years old in good health. Some clones in this sample may be carry-over from other donors' samples. The CDR3 is CASSPQMAKVSNYEQYF. CDR3 nucleotide sequence: TGTGCCAGCAGTCCACAGATGGCTAAGGTCTCGAACTACGAGCAGTACTTC.